This T cell receptor (beta chain) was profiled in a study of T cells in Graves' hyperthyroidism and ophthalmopathy (dated by TCRdb to between 2019 and 2020). Some background on the complete study: Peripheral blood samples were taken at initial diagnosis, before any treatment was given. The 75 to 100 discovery patients were randomly divided into training and test sets at a 7:3 ratio. To identify TCR V-J signatures that set the groups apart, the researchers used a discovery cohort of 90 to 100 patients, made up of around 42 with Graves' ophthalmopathy and about 60 with stable Graves' hyperthyroidism. After sampling, hyperthyroidism patients received methimazole starting at 30 mg daily, and ophthalmopathy patients received high-dose intravenous methylprednisolone. In addition, the study compared T-cell repertoires in thyroid tissue and in blood from a handful of Graves' hyperthyroidism patients. Whether ophthalmopathy could be predicted prospectively was tested in an independent validation cohort made up of some 20 hyperthyroidism patients plus 17 patients who later progressed to ophthalmopathy. According to the paper, TCR Vbeta CDR3 sequencing was carried out on over 130 peripheral blood samples, which came from fewer than 50 ophthalmopathy, roughly 75 hyperthyroidism and about 17 progressor patients.

TCR beta CDR3 regions were amplified from RNA transcripts. A first-round RT-PCR of the TCR CDR3 used the HTBI primer set with the Qiagen OneStep RT-PCR kit. Libraries were constructed in a second round of multiplex PCR, after which size selection and purification were carried out. The libraries were sequenced on an Illumina HiSeq2000 using paired-end 100 bp reads. On the authors' methods: SOAPnuke was used to process the raw data, with reads discarded if the reads contained adapters or uncalled bases, had a mean Phred below 15, or lacked an exact constant-primer or identifier match. High-quality paired reads were merged using COPE v1.2.5, and each unique nucleotide sequence was defined as a clonotype. MiTCR v1.1 was used to align the clonotypes against IMGT TRBV, TRBD and TRBJ reference segments. Analysis was restricted to V-J combinations with a frequency above 0.0001, which covered just over 98% of repertoires. The TCS score was defined as F50 (clonal expansion) divided by E x V (chaos), with BLOSUM62-based TCRdist calculated between CDR3 peptides within each V-J. Welch's t-statistics and random forest reduced around 510 V-J features to 10 to 15, which were used in a naive Bayes classifier (R e1071). The public reads were reprocessed in TCRdb via fastp at Q25 and MiXCR, keeping in-frame beta chains. Every CDR3 protein is listed once, alongside the most common genes and DNA of its rows. For this entry, the V and J calls and clone size follow TCRdb and not the study's own pipeline. For this sample the table gives about 600,000 distinct CDR3 sequences, of which approximately 16% were detected only once. The ten largest clones represent 2.5% to 4% of the sample.

Moderately to severely active disease, a Clinical Activity Score of at least 3, a NOSPECS grade of at least 4, and a duration under 3 months were present in ophthalmopathy patients. Any patient with an uncontrolled infection, another autoimmune disease, pregnancy or lactation was excluded. Clinical symptoms, serum thyroxine and TRAb, thyroid ultrasound, and orbital computed tomography formed the basis for the diagnoses. PBMCs were separated from roughly 10 ml of fresh peripheral blood using Ficoll-Paque density gradient centrifugation. Total RNA was extracted using Trizol reagent, and RNA quality was assessed on an Agilent 2100 Bioanalyzer. What the authors observed across the whole study: A model built on a 13 V-J signature distinguished ophthalmopathy from stable hyperthyroidism, reaching 85% to 90% sensitivity and under 84% specificity in cross-validation and 80%/75% in testing. No statistical method was used to set the sample size in advance, and investigators knew the group allocation. In validation, the model predicted progression to ophthalmopathy with 55% to 71% sensitivity and over 72% specificity, a median of around six months before onset. Most expanded thyroid clonotypes (frequency above 0.001) were also detected in blood, suggesting blood repertoires may reflect thyroid immune responses.

The germline V gene (reference sequence) specifies GTSNPN as CDR1 and SVGIG as CDR2. From V the trimming removes 2 bases and from J it removes 1 base, while the gene matches leave 2 bases of the junction unaccounted for. The CDR3 numbers 14 residues from cysteine through phenylalanine. Just CDR3 DNA is preserved here, 42 bases in frame from base 1. This clonotype was recorded many times. This receptor's antigen is unknown. No per-base quality is available; no much larger clone lies one base away. This chain joins TRBV30 to TRBJ2-3, and 8 junctional nucleotides match TRBD2. The material sequenced was blood. The source of this sequence is a woman in her 40s with Graves' ophthalmopathy. The CDR3 protein: CAWSPTSGTDTQYF. The DNA sequence is TGTGCCTGGAGTCCGACTAGCGGCACAGATACGCAGTATTTT.